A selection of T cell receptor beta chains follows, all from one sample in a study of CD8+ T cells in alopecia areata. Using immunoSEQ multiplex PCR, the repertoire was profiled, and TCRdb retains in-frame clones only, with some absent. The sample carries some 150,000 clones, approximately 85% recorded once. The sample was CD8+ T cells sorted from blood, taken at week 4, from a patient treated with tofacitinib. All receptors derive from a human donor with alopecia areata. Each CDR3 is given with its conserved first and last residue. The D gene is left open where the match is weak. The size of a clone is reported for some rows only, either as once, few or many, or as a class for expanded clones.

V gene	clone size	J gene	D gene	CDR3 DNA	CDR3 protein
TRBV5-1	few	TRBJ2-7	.	TGCGCCAGCAGCCGGACAGCGGGTGGATTCTACGAGCAGTACTTC	CASSRTAGGFYEQYF
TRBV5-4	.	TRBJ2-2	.	TGTGCCAGCAGCCCTACCTTGGGGGGGGGCCCAGGCACCGGGGAGCTGTTTTTT	CASSPTLGGGPGTGELFF
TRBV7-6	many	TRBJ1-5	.	TGTGCCAGCAGCTTAGAGGTGGGACAGCCCCAGCATTTT	CASSLEVGQPQHF
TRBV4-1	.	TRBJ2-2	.	TGCGCCAGCAGCCAAGGGGCAGCCGGGGAGCTGTTTTTT	CASSQGAAGELFF
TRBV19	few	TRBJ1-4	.	TGTGCCAGTAGTGACAGTTTGAATGAAAAACTGTTTTTT	CASSDSLNEKLFF
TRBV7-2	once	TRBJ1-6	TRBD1	TGTGCCAGCAGCTTAGTCTCAGGGGGCGCGATTTCACCCCTCCACTTT	CASSLVSGGAISPLHF
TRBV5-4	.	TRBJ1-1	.	TGTGCCAGCAGCTTGGTGAACACTGAAGCTTTCTTT	CASSLVNTEAFF
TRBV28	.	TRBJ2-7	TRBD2	TGTGCCAGCAGGGCCGGGACTAGCGGGTGGTACGAGCAGTACTTC	CASRAGTSGWYEQYF
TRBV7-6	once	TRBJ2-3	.	TGTGCCAGCAGCTTGTTTGGGACCGAAGAGGCAGGGACGCAGTATTTT	CASSLFGTEEAGTQYF
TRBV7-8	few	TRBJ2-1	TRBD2	TGTGCCAGCAGCTTAGAGGTCGGGGGGAGCTCCTACAATGAGCAGTTCTTC	CASSLEVGGSSYNEQFF
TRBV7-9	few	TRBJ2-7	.	TGTGCCAGCAGCCCAACAGTAACCTACGAGCAGTACTTC	CASSPTVTYEQYF
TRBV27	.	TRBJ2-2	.	TGTGCCAGCAGTGGCCGGACGGCGAACACCGGGGAGCTGTTTTTT	CASSGRTANTGELFF
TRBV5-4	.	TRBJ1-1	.	TGTGCCAGCAGCAGACAGGTCGGGGGGACTGAAGCTTTCTTT	CASSRQVGGTEAFF
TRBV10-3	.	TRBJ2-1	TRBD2	TGTGCCATCAGTGAAGGTAGCGGGGGGGCATACACCTACAATGAGCAGTTCTTC	CAISEGSGGAYTYNEQFF
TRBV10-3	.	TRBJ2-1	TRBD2	TGTGCCCCCATGGGGGCGGGGGGCCTCAATGAGCAGTTCTTC	CAPMGAGGLNEQFF
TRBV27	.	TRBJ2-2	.	TGTGCCAGCAGTTTAGGAACCGGGGAGCTGTTTTTT	CASSLGTGELFF
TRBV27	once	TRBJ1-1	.	TGTGCCAGCAGCTCACAGGGACCCGGAGCTTTCTTT	CASSSQGPGAFF